This T cell receptor (beta chain) was found in a study of T cells in Graves' hyperthyroidism and ophthalmopathy. Findings of the study overall: Appearing also in blood were most of the thyroid clonotypes expanded above 0.001.

This clonotype was recorded at least ten times. Its specificity is unknown. RNA transcripts were the template for amplifying TCR beta CDR3 regions. HTBI primers were the set used in a first-round RT-PCR of the TCR CDR3. TCRdb processed the multiplex PCR reads anew with MiXCR; each CDR3 protein has one entry. The sample lists over 500,000 distinct CDR3 sequences; roughly 15% were seen once. Source material: blood. This clonotype was sampled from a woman between 25 and 40 years old with Graves' ophthalmopathy.

The CDR3 DNA reads as TGCAGTGCCCGAGCGGGAGGGCCCGACAATGAGCAGTTCTTC. Residues: CSARAGGPDNEQFF. The V and J genes are TRBV20-1 and TRBJ2-1, with 10 bases aligning to TRBD2. Germline V lookup: CDR1 DFQATT, CDR2 SNEGSKA (reference sequence). Losses at the gene ends were 6 bases for V and 5 bases for J; bases not matched to a gene: 7. This CDR3 spans 14 amino acids.